The present TCR beta chain was sequenced within a study of PD-1 blockade in mismatch repair-deficient tumors. This clone was detected a few times. The V end lost 10 bases, the J end lost 0 bases, and 10 bases lay between the germline ends. The CDR3 length is 13 residues. CDR1 and CDR2 from the germline V gene are SGHNT and YYREEE (reference sequence). The protocol was immunoSEQ multiplex PCR, while the TCRdb copy is restricted to in-frame clones and leaves out a portion. The table has roughly 70,000 clones, 60% to 80% seen once. The clonotype comes from an adult with mismatch repair-deficient cancer. The starting material was peripheral blood, obtained 2 weeks after starting pembrolizumab. This chain connects TRBV5-4 to TRBJ1-4; D ambiguous. The CDR3 reads CAASTATNEKLFF. Here the CDR3 DNA reads TGTGCCGCCTCGACTGCAACTAATGAAAAACTGTTTTTT.